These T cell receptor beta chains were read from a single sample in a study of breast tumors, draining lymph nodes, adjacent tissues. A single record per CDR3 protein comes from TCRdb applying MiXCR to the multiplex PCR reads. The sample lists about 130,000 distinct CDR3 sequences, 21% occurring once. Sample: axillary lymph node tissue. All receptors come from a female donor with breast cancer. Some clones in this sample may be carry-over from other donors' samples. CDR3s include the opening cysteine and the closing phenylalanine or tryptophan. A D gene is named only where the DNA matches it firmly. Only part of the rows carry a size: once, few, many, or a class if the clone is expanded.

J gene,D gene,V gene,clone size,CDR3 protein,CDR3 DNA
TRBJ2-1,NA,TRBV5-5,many,CASSRDFESYNEQFF,TGTGCCAGCAGCAGGGACTTCGAATCCTACAATGAGCAGTTCTTC
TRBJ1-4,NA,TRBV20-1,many,CSARVGNNEKLFF,TGCAGTGCTAGAGTGGGGAATAATGAAAAACTGTTTTTT
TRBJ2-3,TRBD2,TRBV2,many,CASKREMGSGTDTQYF,TGTGCCAGCAAGCGGGAGATGGGGTCAGGCACAGATACGCAGTATTTT
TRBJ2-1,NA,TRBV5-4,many,CASSDYRDNKYNEQFF,TGTGCCAGCAGCGACTACCGGGACAACAAATACAATGAGCAGTTCTTC
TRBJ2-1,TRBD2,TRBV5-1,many,CASSLGAGVSHNEQFF,TGCGCCAGCAGCTTGGGAGCGGGAGTCTCCCACAATGAGCAGTTCTTC
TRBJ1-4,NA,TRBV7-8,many,CASSLGLAGQSGNEKLFF,TGTGCCAGCAGCTTAGGCTTAGCCGGACAGAGCGGTAATGAAAAACTGTTTTTT
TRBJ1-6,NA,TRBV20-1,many,CSASRGQENSPLHF,TGCAGTGCTTCCCGGGGGCAGGAGAATTCACCCCTCCACTTT
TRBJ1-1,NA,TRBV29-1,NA,CSVDIGRGGAEAFF,TGCAGCGTTGATATAGGTAGGGGCGGCGCTGAAGCTTTCTTT
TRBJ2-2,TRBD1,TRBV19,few,CASSLRGTDLLRNTGELFF,TGTGCCAGTAGCCTACGAGGGACAGACCTCCTAAGAAACACCGGGGAGCTGTTTTTT
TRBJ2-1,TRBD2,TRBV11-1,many,CASRPSGGNEQFF,TGTGCCAGCAGGCCCAGCGGGGGCAATGAGCAGTTCTTC
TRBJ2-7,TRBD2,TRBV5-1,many,CASRPTGTSVYEQYF,TGCGCCAGCAGACCGACCGGGACTAGCGTCTACGAGCAGTACTTC
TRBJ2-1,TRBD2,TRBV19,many,CASSIGTSGSSEQFF,TGTGCCAGTAGTATAGGGACTAGCGGGTCTAGTGAGCAGTTCTTC
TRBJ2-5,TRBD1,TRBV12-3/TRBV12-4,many,CASSFATGTAQETQYF,TGTGCCAGCTCCTTTGCAACAGGGACAGCACAAGAGACCCAGTACTTC
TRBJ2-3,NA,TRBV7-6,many,CASSSPTDTQYF,TGCGCCAGCAGCTCGCCCACAGATACGCAGTATTTT
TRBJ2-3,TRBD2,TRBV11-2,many,CATGEKLAGVSDTQYF,TGTGCTACTGGGGAAAAGCTAGCGGGAGTATCAGATACGCAGTATTTT
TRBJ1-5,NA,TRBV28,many,CASSFGGRSQPQHF,TGTGCCAGCAGTTTTGGAGGTCGGAGTCAGCCCCAGCATTTT
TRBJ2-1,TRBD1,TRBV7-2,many,CASSLMGPGQGINEQFF,TGTGCCAGCAGCCTAATGGGCCCGGGACAGGGAATCAATGAGCAGTTCTTC
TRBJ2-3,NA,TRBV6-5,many,CASSYGLMTDTQYF,TGTGCCAGCAGTTACGGGTTGATGACAGATACGCAGTATTTT
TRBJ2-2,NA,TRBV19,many,CASTNGAGKAGELFF,TGTGCCAGTACCAATGGGGCAGGGAAGGCCGGGGAGCTGTTTTTT
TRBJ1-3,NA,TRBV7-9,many,CASSPQGGFLSGNTIYF,TGTGCCAGCAGCCCCCAAGGAGGGTTCCTCTCTGGAAACACCATATATTTT
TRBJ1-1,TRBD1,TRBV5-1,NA,CASSAGTDLNTEAFF,TGCGCCAGCAGCGCCGGGACAGACCTGAACACTGAAGCTTTCTTT
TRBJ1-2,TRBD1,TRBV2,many,CASSQDPGQRYTF,TGTGCCAGCAGTCAAGATCCGGGACAGAGATACACCTTC